This T cell receptor (beta chain) originates from a study of T cell responses to AZD1222 COVID-19 vaccine. Study background: Second-dose intervals near 4 or 12 weeks were combined.

Whole-study results and caveats: Across the whole spike, CD4 TCRs peaked at regions 160-218 and 743-854. Repertoires were sampled only after the peak T cell response. Possibly, clonal diversity was underestimated; donors were largely white British and included more females.

The method was immunoSEQ multiplex PCR; TCRdb's version includes in-frame clones alone and lacks a portion of them. The sample yields 150,000 to 180,000 clones, 90% seen once. On this clone itself: Its antigen is currently unknown.

Sequenced material: peripheral blood, taken on day 0 of AZD1222 vaccination. This sequence originates from an adult in good health.

Here the CDR3 DNA reads TGTGCCAGCAGCCAGGGACAGGGGTATGGCTACACCTTC. Its protein product is CASSQGQGYGYTF. The chain uses TRBV28 and TRBJ1-2; 10 positions match TRBD1. Germline CDR1 is MDHEN and CDR2 is SYDVKM. J gave up 5 bases and V 6 bases, and 3 bases lay outside the gene matches. CDR3 length: 13 residues.